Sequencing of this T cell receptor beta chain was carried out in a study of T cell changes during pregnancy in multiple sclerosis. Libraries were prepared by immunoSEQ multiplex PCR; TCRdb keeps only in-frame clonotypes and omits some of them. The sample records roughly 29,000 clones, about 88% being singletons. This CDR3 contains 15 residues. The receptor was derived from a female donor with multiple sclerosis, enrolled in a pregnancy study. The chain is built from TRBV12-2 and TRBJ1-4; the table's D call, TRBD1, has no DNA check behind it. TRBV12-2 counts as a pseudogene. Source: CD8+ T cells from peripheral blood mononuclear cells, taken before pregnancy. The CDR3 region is CASRSGRGDSEKLFF. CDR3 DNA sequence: TGTGCAAGTCGCTCGGGGAGAGGGGACAGTGAAAAACTGTTTTTT.